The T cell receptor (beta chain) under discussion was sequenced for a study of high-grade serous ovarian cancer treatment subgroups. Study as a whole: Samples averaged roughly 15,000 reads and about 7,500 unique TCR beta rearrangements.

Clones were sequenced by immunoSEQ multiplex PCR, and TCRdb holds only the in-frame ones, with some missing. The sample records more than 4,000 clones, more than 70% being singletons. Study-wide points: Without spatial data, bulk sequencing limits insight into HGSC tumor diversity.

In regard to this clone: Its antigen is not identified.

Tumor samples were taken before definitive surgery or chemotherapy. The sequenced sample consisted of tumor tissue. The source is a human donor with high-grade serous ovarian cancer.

CDR3 coding DNA: TGTGCCTGGAGCGGGTCGTGGCAGGGGGAAGGCTACACCTTC. This encodes CAWSGSWQGEGYTF. This rearrangement joins TRBV30 to TRBJ1-2; 7 bases fit TRBD1. V lost 3 bases, J lost 8 bases, and 12 bases stayed unmatched. The CDR3 covers 14 residues. CDR1 GTSNPN and CDR2 SVGIG come from the germline V gene (reference sequence).